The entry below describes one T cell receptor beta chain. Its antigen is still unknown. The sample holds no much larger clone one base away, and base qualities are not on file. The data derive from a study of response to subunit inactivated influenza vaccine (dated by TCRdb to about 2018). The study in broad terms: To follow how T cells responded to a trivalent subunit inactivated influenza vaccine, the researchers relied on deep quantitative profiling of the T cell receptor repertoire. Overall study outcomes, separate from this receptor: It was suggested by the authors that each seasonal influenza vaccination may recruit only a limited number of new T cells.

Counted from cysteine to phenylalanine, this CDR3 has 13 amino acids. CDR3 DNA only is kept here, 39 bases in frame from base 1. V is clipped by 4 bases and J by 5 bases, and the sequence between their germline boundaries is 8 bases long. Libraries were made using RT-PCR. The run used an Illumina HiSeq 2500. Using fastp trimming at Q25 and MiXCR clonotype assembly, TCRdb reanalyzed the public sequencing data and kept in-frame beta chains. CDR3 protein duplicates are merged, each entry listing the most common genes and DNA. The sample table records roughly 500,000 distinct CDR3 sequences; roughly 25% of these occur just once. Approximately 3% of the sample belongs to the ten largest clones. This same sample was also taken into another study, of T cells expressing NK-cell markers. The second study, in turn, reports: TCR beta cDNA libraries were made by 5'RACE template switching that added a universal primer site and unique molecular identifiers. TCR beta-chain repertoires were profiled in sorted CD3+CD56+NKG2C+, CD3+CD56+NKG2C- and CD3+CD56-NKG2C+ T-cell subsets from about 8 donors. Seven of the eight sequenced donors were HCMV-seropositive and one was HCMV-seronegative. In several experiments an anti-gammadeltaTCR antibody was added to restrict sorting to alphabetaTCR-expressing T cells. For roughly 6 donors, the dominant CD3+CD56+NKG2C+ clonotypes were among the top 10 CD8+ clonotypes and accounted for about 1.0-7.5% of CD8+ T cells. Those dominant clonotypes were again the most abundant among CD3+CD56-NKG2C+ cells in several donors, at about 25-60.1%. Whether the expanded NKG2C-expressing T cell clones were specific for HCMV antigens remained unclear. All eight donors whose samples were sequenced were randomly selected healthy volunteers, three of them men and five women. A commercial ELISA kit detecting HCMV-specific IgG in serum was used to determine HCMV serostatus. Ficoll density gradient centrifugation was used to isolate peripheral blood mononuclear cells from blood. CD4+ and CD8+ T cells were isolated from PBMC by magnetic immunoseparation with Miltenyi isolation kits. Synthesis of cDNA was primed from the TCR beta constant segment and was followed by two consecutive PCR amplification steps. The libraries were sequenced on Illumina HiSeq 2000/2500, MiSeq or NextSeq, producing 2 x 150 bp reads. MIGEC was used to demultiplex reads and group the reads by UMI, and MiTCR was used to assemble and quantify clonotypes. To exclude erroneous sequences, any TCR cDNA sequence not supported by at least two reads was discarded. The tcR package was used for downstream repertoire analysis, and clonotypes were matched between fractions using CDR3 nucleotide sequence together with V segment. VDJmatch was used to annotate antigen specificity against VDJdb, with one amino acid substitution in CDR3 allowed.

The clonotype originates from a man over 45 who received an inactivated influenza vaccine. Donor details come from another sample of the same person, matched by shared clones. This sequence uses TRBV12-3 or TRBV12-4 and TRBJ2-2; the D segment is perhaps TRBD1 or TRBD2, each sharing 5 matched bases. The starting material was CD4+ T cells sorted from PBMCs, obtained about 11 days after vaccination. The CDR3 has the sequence CASSSEGTGELFF. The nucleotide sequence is TGTGCCAGCAGTTCTGAGGGGACCGGGGAGCTGTTTTTT.